This passage covers 13 T cell receptor beta chains from one sample sequenced in a study of CD8+ T cells in alopecia areata. Treatment defined: oral pan-JAK inhibitor, 5-10 mg twice daily. Extraction of RNA preceded its reverse transcription into cDNA, which served as the sequencing template. Method: immunoSEQ multiplex PCR; TCRdb's copy keeps in-frame clones and lacks some. The table has around 270,000 clones, 55% to 75% seen once. The specimen comprised CD4+ T cells sorted from blood, sampled at week 24, from a patient treated with tofacitinib. All receptors derive from a human donor with alopecia areata.

The chain employs TRBV4-3 and TRBJ2-3; D gene ambiguous. Deletions cut 3 bases from V and 4 bases from J, with 5 bases between. This CDR3 spans 12 amino acids. CDR1 is LGHNA, CDR2 YSLEER, per germline. The CDR3 coding sequence is TGCGCCAGCAGCCACGTCCCAGATACGCAGTATTTT. It is translated as CASSHVPDTQYF.

The rearrangement uses TRBV5-4 and TRBJ1-6; TRBD1 matches at 7 bases. V shed 4 bases, J shed 0 bases, and the junction held 10 bases outside the gene matches. The germline gives CDR1 SGHNT, CDR2 YYREEE (reference sequence). The CDR3 covers 18 residues. The CDR3 loop reads CASSPGQPLVSYNSPLHF. CDR3 in DNA: TGTGCCAGCAGCCCGGGACAGCCTCTCGTCTCCTATAATTCACCCCTCCACTTT.

This chain connects TRBV5-6 to TRBJ2-1, with 8 nucleotides matching TRBD1. The V gene end was trimmed by 4 bases and the J gene end by 1 base; junction bases not matched to a gene: 4. Germline CDR1 SGHDT, CDR2 YYEEEE. The CDR3 loop spans 15 amino acids. CDR3 DNA sequence: TGTGCCAGCAGCCCCACAGGGGGGTCCTACAATGAGCAGTTCTTC. Amino acids: CASSPTGGSYNEQFF.

This clone was recorded once. The V gene is TRBV29-1, the J gene TRBJ1-4, with 12 bases identical to TRBD1. Per germline, CDR1 SQVTM and CDR2 ANQGSEA. The CDR3 covers 12 residues. With 6 bases clipped from V and 12 bases from J, the junction kept 5 bases outside the gene matches. CDR3 amino acids: CSVGQGAGELFF. The CDR3, as DNA: TGCAGCGTGGGACAGGGGGCAGGGGAACTGTTTTTT.

The J gene is TRBJ2-3, the V gene TRBV18; TRBD2 agrees at 8 bases. Germline lookup yields CDR1 KGHSH and CDR2 LQKENI. The CDR3 is 18 amino acids. After removal of 6 bases from V and 0 bases from J, the junction contained 14 bases not matched to a gene. The CDR3 region has the DNA TGTGCCAGCTCCCAACACCCTTCCACTAGCGGAAGCACAGATACGCAGTATTTT. Translated: CASSQHPSTSGSTDTQYF.

This clone was seen only a few times. The chain uses TRBV29-1 and TRBJ2-2; D is possibly TRBD1 or TRBD2 (6 bases each). Germline V gives CDR1 SQVTM, CDR2 ANQGSEA. V dropped 7 bases and J dropped 0 bases, with 12 bases sitting between them. The CDR3 is made up of 14 amino acids. CDR3 loop: CSARGQANTGELFF. The CDR3 DNA follows: TGCAGCGCCCGGGGGCAGGCGAACACCGGGGAGCTGTTTTTT.

The sample holds one count of this clone. The V call is TRBV7-2, the J call TRBJ1-1, with 7 bases fitting TRBD1. The CDR3 is 15 residues long. CDR1 and CDR2 (germline): SGHTA, FQGNSA. Trimming at V came to 5 bases and at J to 1 base, leaving 7 bases not matched to a gene. CDR3 nucleotide sequence: TGTGCCAGCAGCCCGCAGGGGACAGAGAACACTGAAGCTTTCTTT. This codes for CASSPQGTENTEAFF.

The chain is built from TRBV6-1 and TRBJ1-2, with TRBD1 identical over 11 bases. CDR1 is MNHNS and CDR2 is SASEGT in the germline V gene. The CDR3 runs to 14 residues. The ends lost 7 bases at V and 8 bases at J; junction bases unmatched: 9. DNA of the CDR3: TGTGCCAGCACAAGGACAGGGGGCTTGTGGGGCTACACCTTC. Translated: CASTRTGGLWGYTF.

The rearrangement joins TRBV5-1 to TRBJ2-7, with unresolved D. Germline-derived CDR1 and CDR2 are SGHRS and YFSETQ. The V gene lost 0 bases and the J gene lost 4 bases, with 8 bases spanning the gap. The CDR3 extends over 13 amino acids. In DNA, the CDR3 is TGCGCCAGCAGCTTGGGGGAAGGGTACGAGCAGTACTTC. Amino acid sequence: CASSLGEGYEQYF.

This clone was counted a few times. V is TRBV9 and J is TRBJ2-3; a possible D gene is TRBD1 (5 bases). Germline-derived CDR1 and CDR2 are SGDLS and YYNGEE. The CDR3 length is 17 residues. V dropped 0 bases and J dropped 1 base, with 15 bases sitting between them. The chain's CDR3 is CASSVGPPGMGTDTQYF. The CDR3 DNA is TGTGCCAGCAGCGTAGGCCCTCCAGGGATGGGCACAGATACGCAGTATTTT. The entire variable domain, with the rest obtained from reference TRBV9 and TRBJ2-3, is as follows: DSGVTQTPKHLITATGQRVTLRCSPRSGDLSVYWYQQSLDQGLQFLIQYYNGEERAKGNILERFSAQQFPDLHSELNLSSLELGDSALYFCASSVGPPGMGTDTQYFGPGTRLTVL.

The CDR3 loop is CASSQSAGGQETQYF. In DNA form, the CDR3 reads TGTGCCAGCAGCCAAAGCGCCGGCGGTCAAGAGACCCAGTACTTC. The chain recombines TRBV14 with TRBJ2-5; D uncertain. The CDR3 is 15 residues long. Trimming removed 2 bases at V and 2 bases at J, with 12 bases between. Germline assignment: CDR1 SGHDN and CDR2 FVKESK. Filled out from reference TRBV14 and TRBJ2-5, the complete variable domain reads EAGVTQFPSHSVIEKGQTVTLRCDPISGHDNLYWYRRVMGKEIKFLLHFVKESKQDESGMPNNRFLAERTGGTYSTLKVQPAELEDSGVYFCASSQSAGGQETQYFGPGTRLLVL.

The gene calls are TRBV9 and TRBJ2-1, with 13 bases identical to TRBD2. This CDR3 contains 14 residues. The V gene end was trimmed by 4 bases and the J gene end by 7 bases; junction bases not matched to a gene: 2. Germline lookup yields CDR1 SGDLS and CDR2 YYNGEE. CDR3 region: CASSMGLAGNEQFF. CDR3 bases: TGTGCCAGCAGCATGGGACTAGCGGGGAATGAGCAGTTCTTC.

The rearrangement links TRBV29-1 to TRBJ1-2; tentatively, D is TRBD1 (6 bases). V lost 8 bases and J 3 bases, leaving 10 bases between the germline ends. The CDR3 length is 11 residues. CDR1 SQVTM and CDR2 ANQGSEA come from the germline V gene. This CDR3 is CSSRQDYGYTF. CDR3 DNA: TGCAGCTCACGACAGGACTATGGCTACACCTTC.